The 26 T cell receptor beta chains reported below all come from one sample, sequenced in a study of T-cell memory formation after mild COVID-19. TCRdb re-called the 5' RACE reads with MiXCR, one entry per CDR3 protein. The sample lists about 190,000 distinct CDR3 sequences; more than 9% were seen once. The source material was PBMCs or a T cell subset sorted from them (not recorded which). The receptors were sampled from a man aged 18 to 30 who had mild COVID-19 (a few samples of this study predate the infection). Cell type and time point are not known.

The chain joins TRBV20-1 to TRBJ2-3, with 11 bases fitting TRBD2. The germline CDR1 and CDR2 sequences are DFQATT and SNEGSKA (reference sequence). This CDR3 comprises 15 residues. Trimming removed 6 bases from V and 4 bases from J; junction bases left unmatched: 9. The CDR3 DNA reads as TGCAGTGCCGCACCGACTAGCGGGGTCGCAGATACGCAGTATTTT. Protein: CSAAPTSGVADTQYF.

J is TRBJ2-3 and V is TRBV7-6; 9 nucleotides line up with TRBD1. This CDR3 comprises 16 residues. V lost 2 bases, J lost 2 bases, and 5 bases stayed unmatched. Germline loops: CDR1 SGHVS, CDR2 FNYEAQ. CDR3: CASSLPGQGHTDTQYF. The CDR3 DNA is TGTGCCAGCAGCTTACCGGGACAGGGACACACAGATACGCAGTATTTT.

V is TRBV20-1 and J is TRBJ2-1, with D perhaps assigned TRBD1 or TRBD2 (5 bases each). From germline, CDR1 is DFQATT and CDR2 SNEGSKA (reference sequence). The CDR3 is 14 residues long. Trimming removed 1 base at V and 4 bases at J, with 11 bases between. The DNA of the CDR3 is TGCAGTGCTAGAGGGAGTGAGGGGTACAATGAGCAGTTCTTC. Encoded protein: CSARGSEGYNEQFF.

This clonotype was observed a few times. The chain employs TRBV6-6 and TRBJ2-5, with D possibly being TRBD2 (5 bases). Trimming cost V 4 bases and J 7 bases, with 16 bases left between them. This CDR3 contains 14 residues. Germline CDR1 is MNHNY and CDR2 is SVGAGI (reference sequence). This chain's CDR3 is CASSWAGPEGTQYF. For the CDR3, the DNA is TGTGCCAGCAGTTGGGCCGGACCCGAGGGGACCCAGTACTTC.

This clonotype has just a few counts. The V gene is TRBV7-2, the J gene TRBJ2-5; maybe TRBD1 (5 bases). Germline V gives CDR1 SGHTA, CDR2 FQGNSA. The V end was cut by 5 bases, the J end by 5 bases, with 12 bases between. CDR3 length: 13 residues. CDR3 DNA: TGTGCCAGCAGCCTGAGACAGATGGAGACCCAGTACTTC. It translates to CASSLRQMETQYF.

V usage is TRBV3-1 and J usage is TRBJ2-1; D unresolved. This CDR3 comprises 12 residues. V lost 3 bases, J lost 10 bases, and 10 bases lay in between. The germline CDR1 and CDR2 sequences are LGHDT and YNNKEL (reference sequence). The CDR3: CASSHWTTEQFF. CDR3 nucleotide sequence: TGTGCCAGCAGCCATTGGACGACGGAGCAGTTCTTC.

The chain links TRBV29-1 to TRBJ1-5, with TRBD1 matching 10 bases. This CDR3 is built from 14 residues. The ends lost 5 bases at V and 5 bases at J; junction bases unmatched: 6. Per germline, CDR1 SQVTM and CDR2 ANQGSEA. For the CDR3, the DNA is TGCAGCGTTACCGGGACAGGGGTCGATCAGCCCCAGCATTTT. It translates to CSVTGTGVDQPQHF.

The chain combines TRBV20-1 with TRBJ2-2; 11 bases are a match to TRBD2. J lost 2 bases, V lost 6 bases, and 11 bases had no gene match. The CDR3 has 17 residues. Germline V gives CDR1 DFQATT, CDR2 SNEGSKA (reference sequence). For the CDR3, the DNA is TGCAGTGCGCCGACTAGCGGGGCACTCATAAACACCGGGGAGCTGTTTTTT. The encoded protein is CSAPTSGALINTGELFF.

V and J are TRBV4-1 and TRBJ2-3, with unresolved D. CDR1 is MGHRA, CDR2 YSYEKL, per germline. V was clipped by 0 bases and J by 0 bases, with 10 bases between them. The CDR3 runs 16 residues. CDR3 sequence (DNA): TGCGCCAGCAGCCAAGAGGCCAGCCCTAGCACAGATACGCAGTATTTT. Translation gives CASSQEASPSTDTQYF.

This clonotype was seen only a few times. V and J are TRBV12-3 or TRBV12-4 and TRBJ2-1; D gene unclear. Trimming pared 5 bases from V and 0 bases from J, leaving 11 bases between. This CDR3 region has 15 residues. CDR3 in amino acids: CASSPISGSYNEQFF. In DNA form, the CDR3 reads TGTGCCAGCAGTCCGATCTCGGGCTCCTACAATGAGCAGTTCTTC.

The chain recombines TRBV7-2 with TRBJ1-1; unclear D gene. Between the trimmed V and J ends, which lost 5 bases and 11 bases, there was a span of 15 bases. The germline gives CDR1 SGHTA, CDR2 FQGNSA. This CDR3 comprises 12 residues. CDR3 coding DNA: TGTGCCAGCAGCCCGGACTGGCGTGTCGCTTTCTTT. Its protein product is CASSPDWRVAFF. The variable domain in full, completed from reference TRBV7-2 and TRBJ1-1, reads GAGVSQSPSNKVTEKGKDVELRCDPISGHTALYWYRQSLGQGLEFLIYFQGNSAPDKSGLPSDRFSAERTGGSVSTLTIQRTQQEDSAVYLCASSPDWRVAFFGQGTRLTVV.

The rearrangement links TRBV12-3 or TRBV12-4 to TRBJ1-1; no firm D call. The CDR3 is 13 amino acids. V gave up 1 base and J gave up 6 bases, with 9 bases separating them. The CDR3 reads CASSLETASEAFF. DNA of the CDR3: TGTGCCAGCAGTTTAGAGACGGCTTCTGAAGCTTTCTTT.

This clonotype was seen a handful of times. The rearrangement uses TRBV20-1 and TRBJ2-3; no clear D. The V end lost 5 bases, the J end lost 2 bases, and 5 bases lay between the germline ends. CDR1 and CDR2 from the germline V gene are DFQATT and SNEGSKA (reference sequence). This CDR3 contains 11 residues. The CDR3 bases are TGCAGTGCTGGGTACACAGATACGCAGTATTTT. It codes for CSAGYTDTQYF.

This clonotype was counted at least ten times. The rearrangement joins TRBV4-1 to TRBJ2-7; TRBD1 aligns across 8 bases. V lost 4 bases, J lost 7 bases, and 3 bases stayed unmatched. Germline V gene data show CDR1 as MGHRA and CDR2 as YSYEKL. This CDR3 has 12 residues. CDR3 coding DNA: TGCGCCAGCAGCCGAACAGGGGGTGAGCAGTACTTC. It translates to CASSRTGGEQYF.

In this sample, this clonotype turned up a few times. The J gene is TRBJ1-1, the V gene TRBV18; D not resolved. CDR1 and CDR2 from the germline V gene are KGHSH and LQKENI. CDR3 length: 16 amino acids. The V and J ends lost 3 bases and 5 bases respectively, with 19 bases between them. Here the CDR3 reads CASSPLTRVLGTEAFF. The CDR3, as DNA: TGTGCCAGCTCACCGTTGACCCGGGTCCTTGGGACTGAAGCTTTCTTT. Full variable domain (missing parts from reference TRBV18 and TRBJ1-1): NAGVMQNPRHLVRRRGQEARLRCSPMKGHSHVYWYRQLPEEGLKFMVYLQKENIIDESGMPKERFSAEFPKEGPSILRIQQVVRGDSAAYFCASSPLTRVLGTEAFFGQGTRLTVV.

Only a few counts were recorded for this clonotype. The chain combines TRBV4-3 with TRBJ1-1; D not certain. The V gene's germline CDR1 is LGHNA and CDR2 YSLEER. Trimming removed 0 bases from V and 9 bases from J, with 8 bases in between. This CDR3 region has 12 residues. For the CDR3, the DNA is TGCGCCAGCAGCCAAGATAGAGGAAAAGCTTTCTTT. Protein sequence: CASSQDRGKAFF.

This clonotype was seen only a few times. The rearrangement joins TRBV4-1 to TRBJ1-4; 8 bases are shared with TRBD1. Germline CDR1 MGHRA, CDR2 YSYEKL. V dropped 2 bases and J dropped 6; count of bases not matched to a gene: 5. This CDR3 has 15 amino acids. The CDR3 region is CASSQTGGLYEKLFF. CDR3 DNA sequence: TGCGCCAGCAGCCAAACAGGGGGATTGTATGAAAAACTGTTTTTT.

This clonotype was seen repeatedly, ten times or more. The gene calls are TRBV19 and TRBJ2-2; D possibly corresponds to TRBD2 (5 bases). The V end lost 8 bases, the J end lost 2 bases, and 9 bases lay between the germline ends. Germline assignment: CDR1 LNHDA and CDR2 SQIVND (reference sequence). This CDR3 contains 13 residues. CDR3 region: CASASPNTGELFF. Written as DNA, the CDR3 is TGTGCCAGTGCTAGCCCCAACACCGGGGAGCTGTTTTTT.

CDR3 amino acids: CASSARGLTDTQYF. CDR3 coding DNA: TGTGCCAGCAGTGCCCGCGGGCTCACAGATACGCAGTATTTT. This chain joins TRBV6-5 and TRBJ2-3; D is possibly TRBD2 (5 bases). The CDR3 runs to 14 residues. V was trimmed by 5 bases and J by 2 bases, leaving 11 bases between them. Looked up from germline, CDR1 is MNHEY and CDR2 is SVGAGI.

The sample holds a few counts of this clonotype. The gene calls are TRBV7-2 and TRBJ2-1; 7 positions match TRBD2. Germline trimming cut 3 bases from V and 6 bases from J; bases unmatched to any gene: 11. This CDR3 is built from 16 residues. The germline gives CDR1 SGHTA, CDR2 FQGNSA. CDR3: CASSLNPGTILNEQFF. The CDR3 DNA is TGTGCCAGCAGCTTGAATCCAGGGACTATCCTCAATGAGCAGTTCTTC.

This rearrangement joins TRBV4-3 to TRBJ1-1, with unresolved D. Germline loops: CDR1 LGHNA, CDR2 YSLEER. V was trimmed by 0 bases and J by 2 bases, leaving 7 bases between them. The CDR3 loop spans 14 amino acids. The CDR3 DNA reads TGCGCCAGCAGCCAAGATATACGAAACACTGAAGCTTTCTTT. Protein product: CASSQDIRNTEAFF.

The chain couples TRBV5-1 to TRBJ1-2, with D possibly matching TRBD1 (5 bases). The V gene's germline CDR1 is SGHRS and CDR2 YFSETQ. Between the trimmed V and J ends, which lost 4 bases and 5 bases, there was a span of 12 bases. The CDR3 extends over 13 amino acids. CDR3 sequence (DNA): TGCGCCAGCAGCCAGGACGGACAATATGGCTACACCTTC. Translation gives CASSQDGQYGYTF.

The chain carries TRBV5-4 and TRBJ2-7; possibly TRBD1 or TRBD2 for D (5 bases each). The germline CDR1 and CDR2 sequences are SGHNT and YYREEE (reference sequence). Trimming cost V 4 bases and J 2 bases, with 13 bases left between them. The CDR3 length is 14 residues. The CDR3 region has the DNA TGTGCCAGCAGCCCTGGGACGAATGCCTACGAGCAGTACGTC. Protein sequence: CASSPGTNAYEQYV.

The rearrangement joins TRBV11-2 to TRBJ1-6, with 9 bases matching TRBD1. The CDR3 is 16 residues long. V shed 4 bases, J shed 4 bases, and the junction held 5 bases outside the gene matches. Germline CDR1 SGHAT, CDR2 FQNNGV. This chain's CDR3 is CASSSSDRGYNSPLHF. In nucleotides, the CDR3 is TGTGCCAGCAGCTCATCGGACAGGGGATATAATTCACCCCTCCACTTT.

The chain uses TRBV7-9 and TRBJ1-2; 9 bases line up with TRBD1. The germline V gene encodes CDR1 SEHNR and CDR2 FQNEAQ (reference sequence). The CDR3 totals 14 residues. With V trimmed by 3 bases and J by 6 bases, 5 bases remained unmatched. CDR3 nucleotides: TGTGCCAGCAGCTTGAGGGGACAGGGAGATGGCTACACCTTC. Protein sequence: CASSLRGQGDGYTF.

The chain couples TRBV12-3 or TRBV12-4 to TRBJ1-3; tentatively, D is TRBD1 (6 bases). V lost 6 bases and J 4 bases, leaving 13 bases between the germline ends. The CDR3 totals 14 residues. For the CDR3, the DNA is TGTGCCAGCAGGGGACGGGGGGGCGGAAACACCATATATTTT. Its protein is CASRGRGGGNTIYF.